The T cell receptor (beta chain) under discussion was sequenced for a study of blood T cell repertoires in COVID-19. For the study at large: COVID-19 samples from acute and convalescent phases originated in the United States, Italy and Spain. The analysed material was cDNA or gDNA that came from T cells, B-cell-depleted T cells, or PBMCs.

Per the study methods: Reference gene primer amplification gave estimated nucleated cell counts. Some clones are missing from TCRdb's copy, which holds only in-frame ones; the method was immunoSEQ multiplex PCR. V and J calls and clone size are copied from that table; D and trimming were computed from the DNA. Among 25,000 to 35,000 clones listed, roughly nine tenths were seen once. Trimming stripped 5 bases from V and 8 bases from J, with 13 bases between. This CDR3 has 13 residues. The V gene's germline CDR1 is SGHTA and CDR2 FQGTGA. Sequencing was carried out using peripheral blood. This rearrangement joins TRBV7-3 to TRBJ2-1, with a possible D match to TRBD1 (6 bases). This TCR was sampled from a human donor in a cohort sampled during active COVID-19. The CDR3 DNA reads TGTGCCAGCAGCGGAACAGGGTTGGATGAGCAGTTCTTC. Translating it yields CASSGTGLDEQFF.